This T cell receptor beta chain derives from a study of blood T cell repertoires in COVID-19. Study context: From the United States, Italy and Spain came samples of acute and convalescent COVID-19. Sources were T cells, B-cell-depleted T cells, or PBMCs; the material itself was cDNA or gDNA.

The data were produced by immunoSEQ multiplex PCR, yet TCRdb's version contains in-frame clones alone and is incomplete. The data hold over 120,000 clones, with 75% to 90% observed a single time. The trim removed 1 base at V and 5 bases at J, leaving 1 base unmatched. Germline CDR1 reads GTSNPN; CDR2 reads SVGIG (reference sequence). The CDR3 sequence is 13 residues long. The sequence was obtained from a man in his sixties with active or convalescent COVID-19. The V gene is TRBV30, the J gene TRBJ2-3; 9 bases match TRBD1. Sequenced material: peripheral blood. The CDR3 DNA sequence: TGTGCCTGGAGTGGACAGGGGGTAGATACGCAGTATTTT. Translating gives CAWSGQGVDTQYF. Drawing the rest from reference TRBV30 and TRBJ2-3, the complete variable domain is SQTIHQWPATLVQPVGSPLSLECTVEGTSNPNLYWYRQAAGRGLQLLFYSVGIGQISSEVPQNLSASRPQDRQFILSSKKLLLSDSGFYLCAWSGQGVDTQYFGPGTRLTVL.